The 9 T cell receptor beta chains given below trace back to one sample, sequenced in a study of blood T cells in healthy people across ages. A second about 6 to 11 cycle PCR used barcoded and J-beta primers. TCRdb reprocessed the 5' RACE reads via MiXCR and lists one record per CDR3 protein. This table has 750,000 to 950,000 distinct CDR3 sequences, about 26% appearing once. Another study also made use of these data, one on T cells of mothers and their children.

The material sequenced was blood. The receptors stem from a boy between 10 and 17 years old in good health.

The sample holds a few counts of this clonotype. The chain has TRBV6-2 or TRBV6-3 and TRBJ1-1, with D unclear. The CDR3 loop spans 17 amino acids. V dropped 4 bases and J dropped 0 bases, with 18 bases sitting between them. Germline V lookup: CDR1 MNHEY, CDR2 SVGEGT. The CDR3 region has the DNA TGTGCCAGCAGTTCCCTCCGGGGAGACTGGATGAACACTGAAGCTTTCTTT. This encodes CASSSLRGDWMNTEAFF.

The rearrangement uses TRBV9 and TRBJ2-3; 11 bases fit TRBD2. The V segment lost 3 bases and the J segment 1 base; nucleotides outside the gene matches: 7. The CDR3 length is 17 residues. Germline V gene data show CDR1 as SGDLS and CDR2 as YYNGEE. The CDR3 loop reads CASSDFLGLAGTDTQYF. The CDR3 coding sequence is TGTGCCAGCAGCGATTTCCTGGGACTAGCGGGCACAGATACGCAGTATTTT.

The rearrangement uses TRBV5-1 and TRBJ2-5, with 8 positions matching TRBD2. CDR1 SGHRS and CDR2 YFSETQ come from the germline V gene. Unmatched junction bases numbered 8, after V lost 5 bases and J lost 5 bases. The CDR3 loop spans 14 amino acids. DNA for the CDR3: TGCGCCAGCAGGGGAAGGCTAGCGGGTGAGACCCAGTACTTC. The encoded protein is CASRGRLAGETQYF.

This clonotype was counted only a few times. The V gene is TRBV7-8, the J gene TRBJ2-3; D remains unclear. Germline lookup yields CDR1 SGHVS and CDR2 FQNEAQ. The CDR3 spans 14 residues. The V end lost 4 bases, the J end lost 0 bases, and 8 bases lay between the germline ends. CDR3 sequence (DNA): TGTGCCAGCAGCTACCCCGGGAGCACAGATACGCAGTATTTT. Translated, it gives CASSYPGSTDTQYF.

This chain links TRBV3-1 with TRBJ1-4; D call uncertain. Germline V gene data show CDR1 as LGHDT and CDR2 as YNNKEL (reference sequence). This CDR3 contains 14 residues. The ends were cut back, 4 bases at V and 10 bases at J, with 16 bases in the middle. CDR3: CASSPSTGLRKLFF. CDR3 DNA sequence: TGTGCCAGCAGCCCGTCCACGGGGTTACGAAAACTGTTTTTT.

J is TRBJ2-1 and V is TRBV12-3 or TRBV12-4, with D possibly called TRBD1 or TRBD2 (5 bases each). The CDR3 consists of 14 residues. V lost 6 bases, J lost 7 bases, and 16 bases lay in between. The CDR3 bases are TGTGCCAGCAGACGGGACGGCCGGGGTAATGAGCAGTTCTTC. The encoded protein is CASRRDGRGNEQFF.

This clonotype has at least ten counts. The genes are TRBV18 and TRBJ2-5, with D unclear. Germline V gene sequence: CDR1 KGHSH, CDR2 LQKENI. V lost 2 bases and J 2 bases, leaving 15 bases between the germline ends. The length of the CDR3 is 16 residues. The CDR3 protein is CASSPSIGLAQETQYF. The CDR3 DNA reads TGTGCCAGCTCACCAAGTATCGGGCTCGCTCAAGAGACCCAGTACTTC.

The chain combines TRBV20-1 with TRBJ2-1; D remains ambiguous. CDR3 size: 14 residues. CDR1 is DFQATT, CDR2 SNEGSKA, per germline (reference sequence). Trimming shortened V by 0 bases and J by 3 bases, and 9 bases separated the two germline ends. The CDR3 sequence is CSARDLKFYNEQFF. The CDR3 bases are TGCAGTGCTAGAGACCTCAAATTCTACAATGAGCAGTTCTTC.

The V call is TRBV3-1, the J call TRBJ2-1; D is undetermined. CDR3 length: 15 residues. Germline assignment: CDR1 LGHDT and CDR2 YNNKEL (reference sequence). V was cut by 1 base and J by 8 bases, with 15 bases left in between. This CDR3 is CASSQGVSPSDEQFF. DNA of the CDR3: TGTGCCAGCAGCCAAGGAGTTTCACCGTCGGATGAGCAGTTCTTC.